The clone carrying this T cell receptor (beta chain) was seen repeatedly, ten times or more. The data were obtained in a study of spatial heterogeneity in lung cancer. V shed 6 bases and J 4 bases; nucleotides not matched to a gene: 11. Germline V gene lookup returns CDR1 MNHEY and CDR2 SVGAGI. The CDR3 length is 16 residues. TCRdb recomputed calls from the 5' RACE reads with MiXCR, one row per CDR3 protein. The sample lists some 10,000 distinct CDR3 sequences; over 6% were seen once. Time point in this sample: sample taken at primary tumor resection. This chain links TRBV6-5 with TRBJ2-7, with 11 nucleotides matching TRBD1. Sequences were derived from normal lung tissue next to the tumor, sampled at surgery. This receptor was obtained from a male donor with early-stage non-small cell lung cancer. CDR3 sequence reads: CASSFGPGTGGYEQYF. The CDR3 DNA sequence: TGTGCCAGCAGCTTCGGTCCCGGGACAGGGGGGTACGAGCAGTACTTC.